The TCR beta chain under discussion was sequenced for a study of regulatory T cells in long-lasting Graves disease. Both iRepertoire HTBI primers and Arm-PCR of CDR3 regions were used to build the TCR beta libraries. TCRdb processed the multiplex PCR reads anew with MiXCR; each CDR3 protein has one entry. The table includes about 430,000 distinct CDR3 sequences, 14% to 15% detected once. Only a few counts were recorded for this clonotype. Noted time point: newly diagnosed GD, antithyroid drugs for less than 3 months. Preparation of the TCR library used RNA extracted from PBMCs. These records were also assigned to another study, of T cells in Graves' hyperthyroidism and ophthalmopathy. That work contributes: Researchers barred patients who had uncontrolled infection, other autoimmune disease, pregnancy or lactation. RT-PCR in the first round (using the HTBI primer set) targeted the TCR CDR3. Peripheral blood also featured most of the thyroid clonotypes expanded above 0.001. Prediction of ophthalmopathy progression came a median approximately 7 months pre-onset.

This clonotype was obtained from a woman between 35 and 50 years old with Graves disease. The material was peripheral blood mononuclear cells (PBMCs), obtained at new diagnosis, from a patient treated with antithyroid drugs.

The CDR3 DNA follows: TGTGCCAGCAGTTACTCACAGGGGGCCTATGGAAACACCATATATTTT. The encoded protein is CASSYSQGAYGNTIYF. This sequence joins TRBV6-5 and TRBJ1-3, with 9 bases identical to TRBD1. This CDR3 is 16 amino acids long. V was pared by 0 bases and J by 3 bases, with 3 bases of the junction left unmatched. CDR1 and CDR2 (germline): MNHEY, SVGAGI.